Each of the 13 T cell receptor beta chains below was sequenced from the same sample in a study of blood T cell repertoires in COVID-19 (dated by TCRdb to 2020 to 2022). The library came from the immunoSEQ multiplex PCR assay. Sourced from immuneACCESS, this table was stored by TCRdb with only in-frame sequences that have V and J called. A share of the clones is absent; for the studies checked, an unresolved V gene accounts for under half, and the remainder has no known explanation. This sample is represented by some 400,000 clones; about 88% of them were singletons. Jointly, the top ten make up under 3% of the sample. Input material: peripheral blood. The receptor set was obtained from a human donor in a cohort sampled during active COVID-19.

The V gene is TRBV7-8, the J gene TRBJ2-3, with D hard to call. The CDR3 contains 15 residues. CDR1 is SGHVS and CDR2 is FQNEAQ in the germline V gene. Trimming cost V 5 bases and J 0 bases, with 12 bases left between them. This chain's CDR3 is CASSRGDTSTDTQYF. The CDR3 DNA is TGTGCCAGCAGCCGAGGAGACACTAGCACAGATACGCAGTATTTT.

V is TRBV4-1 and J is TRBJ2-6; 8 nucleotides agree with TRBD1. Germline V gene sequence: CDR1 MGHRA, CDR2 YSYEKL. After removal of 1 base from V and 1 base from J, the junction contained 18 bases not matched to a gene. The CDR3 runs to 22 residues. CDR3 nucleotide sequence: TGCGCCAGCAGCCAAGGTTGGGGTCCGCTAGGACAGGGTATTTCTGGGGCCAACGTCCTGACTTTC. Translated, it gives CASSQGWGPLGQGISGANVLTF.

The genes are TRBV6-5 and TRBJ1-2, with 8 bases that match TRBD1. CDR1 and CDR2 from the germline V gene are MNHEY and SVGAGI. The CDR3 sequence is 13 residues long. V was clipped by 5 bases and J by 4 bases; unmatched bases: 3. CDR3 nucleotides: TGTGCCAGCAGTCCGGACAGGGTCTATGGCTACACCTTC. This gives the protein CASSPDRVYGYTF.

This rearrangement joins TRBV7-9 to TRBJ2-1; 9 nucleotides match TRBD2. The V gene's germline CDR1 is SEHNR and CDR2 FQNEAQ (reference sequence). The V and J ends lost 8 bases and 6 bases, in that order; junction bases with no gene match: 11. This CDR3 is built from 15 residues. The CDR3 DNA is TGTGCCAGCCGCATAAATAGCGGGAGACCCAATGAGCAGTTCTTC. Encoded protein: CASRINSGRPNEQFF.

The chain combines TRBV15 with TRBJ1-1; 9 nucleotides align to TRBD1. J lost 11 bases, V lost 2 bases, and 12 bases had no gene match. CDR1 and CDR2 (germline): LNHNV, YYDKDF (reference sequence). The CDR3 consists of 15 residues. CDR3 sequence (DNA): TGTGCCACCAGCAGAACCGACAGGGGGACGCACGGGGCTTTCTTT. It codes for CATSRTDRGTHGAFF.

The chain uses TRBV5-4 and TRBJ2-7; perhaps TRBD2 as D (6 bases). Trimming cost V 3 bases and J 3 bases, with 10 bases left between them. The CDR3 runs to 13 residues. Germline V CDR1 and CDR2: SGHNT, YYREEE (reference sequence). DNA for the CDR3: TGTGCCAGCAGCTCCGCGGGATACTACGAGCAGTACTTC. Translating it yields CASSSAGYYEQYF.

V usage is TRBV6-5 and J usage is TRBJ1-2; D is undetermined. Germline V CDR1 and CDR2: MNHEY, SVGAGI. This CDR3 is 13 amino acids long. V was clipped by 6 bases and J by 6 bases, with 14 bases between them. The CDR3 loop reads CASSRESYHGYTF. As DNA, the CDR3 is TGTGCCAGCAGCCGAGAGAGCTATCATGGCTACACCTTC.

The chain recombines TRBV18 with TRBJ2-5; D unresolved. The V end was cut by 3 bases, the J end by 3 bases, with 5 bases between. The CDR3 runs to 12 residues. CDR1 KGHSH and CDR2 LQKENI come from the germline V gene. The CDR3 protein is CASSPREETQYF. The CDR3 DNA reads TGTGCCAGCTCACCCCGAGAAGAGACCCAGTACTTC.

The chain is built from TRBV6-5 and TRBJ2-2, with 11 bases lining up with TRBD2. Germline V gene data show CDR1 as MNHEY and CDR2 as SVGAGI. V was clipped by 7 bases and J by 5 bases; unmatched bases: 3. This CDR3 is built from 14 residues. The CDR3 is CASIAGGRTGELFF. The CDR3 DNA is TGTGCCAGCATAGCGGGAGGGCGGACCGGGGAGCTGTTTTTT.

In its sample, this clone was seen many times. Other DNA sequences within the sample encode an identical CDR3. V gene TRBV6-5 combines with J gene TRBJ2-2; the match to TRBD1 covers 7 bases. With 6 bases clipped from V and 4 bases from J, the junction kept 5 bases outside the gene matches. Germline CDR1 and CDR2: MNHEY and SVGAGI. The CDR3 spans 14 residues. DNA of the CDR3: TGTGCCAGCAGAATACAGGGGCCCACCGGGGAGCTGTTTTTT. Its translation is CASRIQGPTGELFF.

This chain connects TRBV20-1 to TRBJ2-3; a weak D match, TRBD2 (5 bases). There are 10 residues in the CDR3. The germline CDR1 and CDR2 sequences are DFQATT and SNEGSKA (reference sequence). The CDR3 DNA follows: TGCCGGCGAGGGCAGAATACGCAGTATTTT. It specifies CRRGQNTQYF.

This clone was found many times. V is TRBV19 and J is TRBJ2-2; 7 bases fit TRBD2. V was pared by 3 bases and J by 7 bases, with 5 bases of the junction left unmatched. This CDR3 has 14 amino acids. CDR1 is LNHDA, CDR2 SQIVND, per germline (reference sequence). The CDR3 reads CASSIGRESGELFF. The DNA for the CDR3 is TGTGCCAGTAGTATTGGGCGGGAGAGCGGGGAGCTGTTTTTT. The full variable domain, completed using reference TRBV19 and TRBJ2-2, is DGGITQSPKYLFRKEGQNVTLSCEQNLNHDAMYWYRQDPGQGLRLIYYSQIVNDFQKGDIAEGYSVSREKKESFPLTVTSAQKNPTAFYLCASSIGRESGELFFGEGSRLTVL.

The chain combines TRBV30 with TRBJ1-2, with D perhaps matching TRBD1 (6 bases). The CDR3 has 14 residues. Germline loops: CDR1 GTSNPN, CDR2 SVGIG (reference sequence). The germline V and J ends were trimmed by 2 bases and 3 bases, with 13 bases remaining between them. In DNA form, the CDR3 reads TGTGCCTGGAGTACGGACAGTTTTTACTATGGCTACACCTTC. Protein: CAWSTDSFYYGYTF.